Shown below are 13 T cell receptor beta chains from a single sample sequenced in a study of T cell repertoires in cytomegalovirus infection. The antigens of these receptors remain unknown. Via MiXCR, TCRdb re-called the reads, giving one row per CDR3 protein. The sample consists of approximately 310,000 distinct CDR3 sequences, roughly 25% of them appearing once. The source was cultured PBMCs, collected from culture after CMV antigen stimulation. These receptors all stem from a human donor in good health (CMV status not recorded). Some clones in this sample may be carry-over from other donors' samples.

This clonotype has a count of ten or more. The V gene is TRBV2, the J gene TRBJ1-2; a weak D match, TRBD1 (5 bases). V was trimmed by 1 base and J by 6 bases, leaving 9 bases between them. Germline V gene data show CDR1 as SNHLY and CDR2 as FYNNEI. This CDR3 has 13 residues. In DNA, the CDR3 is TGTGCCAGCAGTGAAGGAGGCAGGGATGGCTACACCTTC. As protein: CASSEGGRDGYTF.

The J gene is TRBJ2-1, the V gene TRBV19; the match to TRBD2 covers 11 bases. Germline lookup yields CDR1 LNHDA and CDR2 SQIVND (reference sequence). The CDR3 loop spans 15 amino acids. V lost 8 bases, J lost 4 bases, and 7 bases stayed unmatched. CDR3 region: CASYSGTSGYNEQFF. In DNA form, the CDR3 reads TGTGCCAGTTATTCCGGGACTAGCGGTTACAATGAGCAGTTCTTC. Variable domain in full (rest from reference TRBV19 and TRBJ2-1): DGGITQSPKYLFRKEGQNVTLSCEQNLNHDAMYWYRQDPGQGLRLIYYSQIVNDFQKGDIAEGYSVSREKKESFPLTVTSAQKNPTAFYLCASYSGTSGYNEQFFGPGTRLTVL.

This clonotype has just a few counts. This chain joins TRBV10-3 and TRBJ2-1; a possible D gene is TRBD2 (5 bases). The length of the CDR3 is 14 residues. V lost 8 bases, J lost 0 bases, and 11 bases lay in between. Germline V lookup: CDR1 ENHRY, CDR2 SYGVKD. CDR3 region: CAIQRQSSYNEQFF. In DNA, the CDR3 is TGTGCCATCCAGCGGCAGAGCTCCTACAATGAGCAGTTCTTC.

This clonotype showed up many times. The chain recombines TRBV6-5 with TRBJ1-2, with 7 bases identical to TRBD1. CDR3 length: 14 residues. The germline CDR1 and CDR2 sequences are MNHEY and SVGAGI. Losses at the gene ends were 2 bases for V and 4 bases for J; bases not matched to a gene: 4. The CDR3 loop reads CASSYMGQTYGYTF. CDR3 DNA: TGTGCCAGCAGTTACATGGGACAGACCTATGGCTACACCTTC.

This chain joins TRBV9 and TRBJ2-2, with D possibly being TRBD2 (5 bases). The CDR3 extends over 15 amino acids. CDR1 and CDR2 (germline): SGDLS, YYNGEE. V was shortened by 3 bases and J by 1 base, with 10 bases between the two germline ends. CDR3 in DNA: TGTGCCAGCAGCGGAGCGGTAGGGAACACCGGGGAGCTGTTTTTT. Its translation: CASSGAVGNTGELFF.

V usage is TRBV29-1 and J usage is TRBJ2-2; the D is unclear. Trimming left V 2 bases short and J 5 bases short, with 15 bases between. Germline V lookup: CDR1 SQVTM, CDR2 ANQGSEA. The CDR3 length is 15 residues. CDR3: CSVEPVENPTGELFF. In DNA form, the CDR3 reads TGCAGCGTTGAACCCGTGGAAAATCCGACCGGGGAGCTGTTTTTT.

This clonotype was counted only a few times. This rearrangement joins TRBV7-2 to TRBJ2-3, with TRBD2 identical over 8 bases. CDR3 size: 16 residues. Trimming removed 5 bases from V and 3 bases from J; junction bases left unmatched: 10. The germline CDR1 and CDR2 sequences are SGHTA and FQGNSA. CDR3 sequence reads: CASSPIAASGTDTQYF. The CDR3 nucleotides read TGTGCCAGCAGCCCTATTGCGGCTAGCGGGACAGATACGCAGTATTTT.

The CDR3 reads CASSYQYDTEAFF. In nucleotides, the CDR3 is TGTGCCAGCAGCTATCAGTATGACACTGAAGCTTTCTTT. The chain links TRBV7-2 to TRBJ1-1; no reliable D call. Germline lookup yields CDR1 SGHTA and CDR2 FQGNSA. V lost 4 bases and J 3 bases, leaving 9 bases between the germline ends. This CDR3 is built from 13 residues.

In this sample, this clonotype turned up a few times. The V and J genes are TRBV12-3 or TRBV12-4 and TRBJ2-7; maybe TRBD2 (5 bases). The CDR3 runs 15 residues. Trimming took off 2 bases at V and 1 base at J, with 12 bases between the two ends. CDR3 amino acids: CASSLMAGGSYEQYF. CDR3 nucleotide sequence: TGTGCCAGCAGTTTAATGGCGGGCGGATCCTACGAGCAGTACTTC.

This clonotype showed up just a few times. The V and J genes are TRBV7-9 and TRBJ1-5; D gene unclear. The V end lost 4 bases, the J end lost 0 bases, and 10 bases lay between the germline ends. CDR1 is SEHNR and CDR2 is FQNEAQ in the germline V gene (reference sequence). The CDR3 covers 15 residues. CDR3 coding DNA: TGTGCCAGCAGCTCCAGTACCTATAGCAATCAGCCCCAGCATTTT. Translation: CASSSSTYSNQPQHF.

CDR3 residues: CASSTGQLGNEQYF. Here the CDR3 DNA reads TGTGCCAGCTCAACAGGACAGTTGGGCAACGAGCAGTACTTC. V usage is TRBV18 and J usage is TRBJ2-7, with D perhaps TRBD1 (6 bases). The CDR3 has 14 residues. CDR1 and CDR2 (germline): KGHSH, LQKENI. V lost 5 bases to trimming and J lost 5 bases, with 16 bases between them.

This clonotype was picked up many times. The V and J genes are TRBV4-3 and TRBJ1-4; 7 bases map to TRBD1. After removal of 4 bases from V and 7 bases from J, the junction contained 9 bases not matched to a gene. Per germline, CDR1 LGHNA and CDR2 YSLEER. The CDR3 runs 15 residues. The CDR3 spells CASSPSTGKVEKLFF. The CDR3 DNA follows: TGCGCCAGCAGCCCATCGACAGGGAAGGTTGAAAAACTGTTTTTT.

V and J are TRBV5-5 and TRBJ2-3; D unclear. The CDR3 is 12 amino acids. CDR1 SGHKS and CDR2 YYEKEE come from the germline V gene (reference sequence). Deletions cut 2 bases from V and 3 bases from J, with 4 bases between. The CDR3 coding sequence is TGTGCCAGCAGCTTCGAAACAGATACGCAGTATTTT. Translated: CASSFETDTQYF.